Detailed here is one TCR beta chain. Using immunoSEQ multiplex PCR, the repertoire was profiled, and TCRdb retains in-frame clones only, with some absent. Of about 1.5 million clones listed, 95% to 99% are singletons. The data originate from a study of shared clonotypes between healthy human individuals. Germline CDR1 reads ENHRY; CDR2 reads SYGVKD. V lost 6 bases and J lost 5; bases outside the gene matches: 8. This CDR3 is built from 14 residues. The TCR comes from a man aged 30 to 45 in good health. The sequenced material came from naive CD4+ T cells sorted from blood. Subset described: CD45RA+ positively selected. This chain links TRBV10-3 with TRBJ2-3, with 7 bases aligning to TRBD2. CDR3 DNA sequence: TGTGCCATCAGCTGGGGGGGGGACGGAGATACGCAGTATTTT. Protein sequence: CAISWGGDGDTQYF.